Presented here are 22 T cell receptor beta chains from one specimen sequenced in a study of OX40 agonist ivuxolimab in advanced cancers. The library was obtained by the immunoSEQ multiplex PCR assay. TCRdb carries this immuneACCESS record with in-frame sequences only. Its versions omit some clonotypes, under half of them owing to an unresolved V gene in the studies checked, with the rest unexplained. Recorded for this sample are approximately 74,000 clones; just over 90% of them occurred a single time. The biggest ten clones account for more than 4.5% of the sample. Sequenced here: CD4+ or CD8+ T cells sorted from blood, sampled in a trial of the OX40 agonist ivuxolimab. The receptors come from an adult with an advanced solid tumor such as melanoma, head and neck, liver or kidney cancer.

The chain has TRBV28 and TRBJ2-3, with D perhaps matching TRBD2 (5 bases). V dropped 6 bases and J dropped 2 bases, with 9 bases sitting between them. The CDR3 totals 13 residues. The germline CDR1 and CDR2 sequences are MDHEN and SYDVKM. The CDR3 DNA is TGTGCCAGCAGATTAGCGAACACAGATACGCAGTATTTT. It codes for CASRLANTDTQYF.

The V call is TRBV7-9, the J call TRBJ2-5, with 10 nucleotides matching TRBD1. With V trimmed by 5 bases and J by 5 bases, 14 bases remained unmatched. This CDR3 is 17 amino acids long. Germline CDR1 SEHNR, CDR2 FQNEAQ (reference sequence). This CDR3 is CASSVPGTGELWETQYF. CDR3 DNA sequence: TGTGCCAGCAGCGTCCCCGGGACAGGGGAGTTGTGGGAGACCCAGTACTTC.

The chain joins TRBV19 to TRBJ2-3; D is possibly TRBD1 or TRBD2 (5 bases each). V lost 5 bases to trimming and J lost 6 bases, with 12 bases between them. The CDR3 loop spans 13 amino acids. Germline CDR1 LNHDA, CDR2 SQIVND (reference sequence). CDR3: CASSLRWGDTQYF. In DNA, the CDR3 is TGTGCCAGTAGTCTGAGGTGGGGGGATACGCAGTATTTT.

The V and J genes are TRBV5-4 and TRBJ2-7; no clear D gene. The CDR3 extends over 17 amino acids. With 4 bases removed from V and 0 bases from J, the gap between germline ends came to 20 bases. CDR1 is SGHNT and CDR2 is YYREEE in the germline V gene (reference sequence). CDR3: CASSRETGDPPSYEQYF. The CDR3 DNA follows: TGTGCCAGCAGCAGAGAAACTGGGGATCCCCCCTCCTACGAGCAGTACTTC.

This rearrangement joins TRBV7-6 to TRBJ2-2; perhaps TRBD1 as D (5 bases). The CDR3 has 13 residues. Germline V lookup: CDR1 SGHVS, CDR2 FNYEAQ. V was cut by 5 bases and J by 6 bases, with 10 bases left in between. CDR3 nucleotides: TGTGCCAGCAGCCGATCAGGGTCCGGGGAGCTGTTTTTT. Protein product: CASSRSGSGELFF.

J is TRBJ1-1 and V is TRBV7-2; TRBD1 matches at 9 bases. The V gene's germline CDR1 is SGHTA and CDR2 FQGNSA. The CDR3 runs to 15 residues. The J segment lost 0 bases and the V segment lost 3 bases, leaving 2 bases of the junction unmatched. The CDR3 reads CASSFGTGLNTEAFF. CDR3 DNA: TGTGCCAGCAGCTTTGGGACAGGGTTGAACACTGAAGCTTTCTTT.

V usage is TRBV13 and J usage is TRBJ1-1, with 8 bases lining up with TRBD1. This CDR3 contains 15 residues. The germline V gene encodes CDR1 PRHDT and CDR2 FYEKMQ (reference sequence). After removal of 5 bases from V and 0 bases from J, the junction contained 5 bases not matched to a gene. The CDR3 reads CASSLPTGVNTEAFF. CDR3 nucleotides: TGTGCCAGCAGCCTACCGACAGGGGTGAACACTGAAGCTTTCTTT.

The V and J genes are TRBV9 and TRBJ1-4; TRBD1 matches at 8 bases. With 2 bases clipped from V and 7 bases from J, the junction kept 7 bases outside the gene matches. The length of the CDR3 is 15 residues. The V gene's germline CDR1 is SGDLS and CDR2 YYNGEE. The CDR3 DNA reads as TGTGCCAGCAGCGTGACAGGGGATCACGGTGAAAAACTGTTTTTT. Residues: CASSVTGDHGEKLFF. The full variable domain, with the rest looked up from reference TRBV9 and TRBJ1-4, is DSGVTQTPKHLITATGQRVTLRCSPRSGDLSVYWYQQSLDQGLQFLIQYYNGEERAKGNILERFSAQQFPDLHSELNLSSLELGDSALYFCASSVTGDHGEKLFFGSGTQLSVL.

This chain uses TRBV19 with TRBJ2-3; no firm D call. The CDR3 spans 14 residues. Trimming stripped 7 bases from V and 4 bases from J, with 15 bases between. Per germline, CDR1 LNHDA and CDR2 SQIVND (reference sequence). DNA for the CDR3: TGTGCCAGTACAGGCGCCCCTGGGGCAGATACGCAGTATTTT. Its translation: CASTGAPGADTQYF.

The J gene is TRBJ2-7, the V gene TRBV2, with TRBD1 as a possible D gene (6 bases). This CDR3 spans 14 amino acids. V lost 3 bases, J lost 2 bases, and 11 bases lay in between. Germline CDR1 and CDR2: SNHLY and FYNNEI. The CDR3 loop reads CASSELGHTYEQYF. In DNA, the CDR3 is TGTGCCAGCAGTGAGTTGGGACACACCTACGAGCAGTACTTC.

The chain employs TRBV28 and TRBJ2-6; D is unclear. This CDR3 is 15 amino acids long. CDR1 is MDHEN, CDR2 SYDVKM, per germline. Deletions cut 2 bases from V and 2 bases from J, with 7 bases between. The CDR3 here is CASSLGDTGANVLTF. The DNA for the CDR3 is TGTGCCAGCAGTTTAGGGGATACTGGGGCCAACGTCCTGACTTTC.

The chain joins TRBV7-6 to TRBJ2-1; 10 bases match TRBD2. V was pared by 4 bases and J by 2 bases, with 5 bases of the junction left unmatched. CDR1 SGHVS and CDR2 FNYEAQ come from the germline V gene. CDR3 length: 16 amino acids. Here the CDR3 reads CASSSGLAVTYNEQFF. In nucleotides, the CDR3 is TGTGCCAGCAGCTCAGGACTAGCGGTAACCTACAATGAGCAGTTCTTC.

The CDR3 bases are TGTGCCAGCAGCTCCGGGGACACCTACGAGCAGTACTTC. This sequence encodes CASSSGDTYEQYF. The V call is TRBV5-8, the J call TRBJ2-7; weak D call: TRBD1 (6 bases). V lost 3 bases and J 2 bases, leaving 9 bases between the germline ends. This CDR3 is built from 13 residues. Germline V gene sequence: CDR1 SGHTS, CDR2 YDEGEE.

V usage is TRBV6-5 and J usage is TRBJ1-4; D remains ambiguous. The CDR3 length is 13 residues. Trimming took 0 bases from V and 3 from J, leaving 2 bases between them. Germline V gene sequence: CDR1 MNHEY, CDR2 SVGAGI. The CDR3 loop reads CASSYSSNEKLFF. The CDR3 bases are TGTGCCAGCAGTTACTCGTCTAATGAAAAACTGTTTTTT.

The V gene is TRBV7-9, the J gene TRBJ1-2, with TRBD1 matching 9 bases. Germline V gene data show CDR1 as SEHNR and CDR2 as FQNEAQ (reference sequence). J lost 9 bases, V lost 5 bases, and 13 bases had no gene match. This CDR3 contains 15 residues. The CDR3 DNA reads TGTGCCAGCAGCGGGGGACAGGGACGATCTGTGAGCTACACCTTC. It translates to CASSGGQGRSVSYTF.

The chain links TRBV13 to TRBJ2-5; 8 nucleotides agree with TRBD1. Trimming cost V 4 bases and J 5 bases; bases outside gene matches: 3. This CDR3 has 13 residues. CDR1 is PRHDT and CDR2 is FYEKMQ in the germline V gene (reference sequence). The CDR3 reads CASSSTGEETQYF. As DNA, the CDR3 is TGTGCCAGCAGCTCGACAGGGGAGGAGACCCAGTACTTC.

This clone turned up a few times. The chain recombines TRBV4-2 with TRBJ2-2, with unresolved D. The CDR3 sequence is 14 residues long. Trimming cost V 2 bases and J 3 bases, with 7 bases left between them. Germline V CDR1 and CDR2: LGHNA, YNFKEQ. CDR3 sequence reads: CASSQFSDTGELFF. As DNA, the CDR3 is TGTGCCAGCAGCCAATTCTCGGACACCGGGGAGCTGTTTTTT.

The rearrangement joins TRBV28 to TRBJ2-5; D gene unclear. With 5 bases removed from V and 2 bases from J, the gap between germline ends came to 12 bases. Germline V gene data show CDR1 as MDHEN and CDR2 as SYDVKM. The CDR3 runs 14 residues. CDR3 DNA sequence: TGTGCCAGCAGTATTAAGGGTGGGCAAGAGACCCAGTACTTC. The encoded protein is CASSIKGGQETQYF.

The chain combines TRBV6-5 with TRBJ2-1; the match to TRBD2 covers 9 bases. Germline V gene data show CDR1 as MNHEY and CDR2 as SVGAGI. Germline trimming cut 6 bases from V and 4 bases from J; bases unmatched to any gene: 7. CDR3 length: 15 amino acids. The CDR3 loop reads CASSPDLAGYNEQFF. The DNA for the CDR3 is TGTGCCAGCAGCCCCGATCTAGCGGGATACAATGAGCAGTTCTTC.

The count of this clone is one. This chain uses TRBV28 with TRBJ2-3, with a weak D call TRBD2 (5 bases). This CDR3 region has 18 residues. The germline V gene has CDR1 MDHEN and CDR2 SYDVKM. Between the trimmed V and J ends, which lost 3 bases and 1 base, there was a span of 20 bases. DNA for the CDR3: TGTGCCAGCAGTTTCCCATACTGGGAGCGGAGACGCACAGATACGCAGTATTTT. Its protein is CASSFPYWERRRTDTQYF.

The chain joins TRBV5-4 to TRBJ2-1; D remains ambiguous. Germline CDR1 and CDR2: SGHNT and YYREEE (reference sequence). The germline V and J ends were trimmed by 4 bases and 13 bases, with 15 bases remaining between them. The CDR3 contains 12 residues. CDR3 DNA sequence: TGTGCCAGCAGCCTACTGGCCCGCGTTCAGTTCTTC. It codes for CASSLLARVQFF.

The rearrangement joins TRBV27 to TRBJ2-1; D is tentatively TRBD1 or TRBD2 (5 bases each). The CDR3 sequence is 12 residues long. V was trimmed by 6 bases and J by 9 bases, leaving 12 bases between them. The germline CDR1 and CDR2 sequences are MNHEY and SMNVEV (reference sequence). The CDR3 DNA reads as TGTGCCAGCAGGGGACCAGGGCTTGAGCAGTTCTTC. Its protein is CASRGPGLEQFF.